Shown below are 31 T cell receptor beta chains from a single sample sequenced in a study of T cell changes during pregnancy in multiple sclerosis. TCRdb's copy holds only in-frame clones and misses some; the assay was immunoSEQ multiplex PCR. The table records nearly 80,000 clones, over 85% of them present only once. This specimen was CD4+ T cells from peripheral blood mononuclear cells, taken before pregnancy. These receptors were collected from a female donor with multiple sclerosis, enrolled in a pregnancy study.

The V call is TRBV6-1, the J call TRBJ2-7; D is unclear. This CDR3 is 12 amino acids long. V dropped 3 bases and J dropped 4 bases, with 7 bases sitting between them. Looked up from germline, CDR1 is MNHNS and CDR2 is SASEGT. In nucleotides, the CDR3 is TGTGCCAGCAGTGAGCACCTATACGAGCAGTACTTC. Translated: CASSEHLYEQYF.

The chain links TRBV28 to TRBJ2-1; the D gene is possibly TRBD2 (6 bases). V was pared by 6 bases and J by 3 bases, with 12 bases between. This CDR3 spans 14 amino acids. Germline CDR1 MDHEN, CDR2 SYDVKM. CDR3 in amino acids: CASRFSGYYNEQFF. Here the CDR3 DNA reads TGTGCCAGCAGATTCAGCGGGTACTACAATGAGCAGTTCTTC.

The rearrangement uses TRBV30 and TRBJ1-3; no definite D call. Per germline, CDR1 GTSNPN and CDR2 SVGIG (reference sequence). This CDR3 comprises 13 residues. With 3 bases removed from V and 0 bases from J, the gap between germline ends came to 6 bases. This chain's CDR3 is CAWRRYSGNTIYF. The CDR3 DNA reads TGTGCCTGGAGACGGTACTCTGGAAACACCATATATTTT.

This clone was seen only a few times. The rearrangement uses TRBV7-3 and TRBJ1-1; D unresolved. Trimming left V 3 bases short and J 0 bases short, with 8 bases between. Germline V CDR1 and CDR2: SGHTA, FQGTGA. This CDR3 is 14 amino acids long. The CDR3 region is CASSLRALNTEAFF. DNA of the CDR3: TGTGCCAGCAGCTTGAGGGCACTGAACACTGAAGCTTTCTTT.

This chain connects TRBV5-1 to TRBJ2-1; the match to TRBD2 covers 12 bases. Trimming removed 4 bases from V and 6 bases from J; junction bases left unmatched: 8. CDR3 length: 16 residues. CDR1 is SGHRS and CDR2 is YFSETQ in the germline V gene. For the CDR3, the DNA is TGCGCCAGCAGCCGGACTAGCGGGAAGCTGGGCAATGAGCAGTTCTTC. Translation gives CASSRTSGKLGNEQFF.

This chain uses TRBV28 with TRBJ2-1; the match to TRBD2 covers 10 bases. Germline CDR1 and CDR2: MDHEN and SYDVKM. The V and J ends lost 4 bases and 1 base, in that order; junction bases with no gene match: 7. This CDR3 has 17 amino acids. Written as DNA, the CDR3 is TGTGCCAGCAGTTCCCTCCGGACTAGCGGATCCTACAATGAGCAGTTCTTC. Translation: CASSSLRTSGSYNEQFF.

J is TRBJ1-1 and V is TRBV10-2; D might be TRBD1 (5 bases). V lost 8 bases to trimming and J lost 1 base, with 17 bases between them. The length of the CDR3 is 15 residues. Looked up from germline, CDR1 is WSHSY and CDR2 is SAAADI. CDR3 in amino acids: CASGERGAGNTEAFF. For the CDR3, the DNA is TGCGCCAGCGGAGAAAGGGGAGCGGGGAACACTGAAGCTTTCTTT.

CDR3: CASGGEGEGTGELFF. CDR3 coding DNA: TGTGCCAGCGGGGGGGAGGGAGAAGGCACCGGGGAGCTGTTTTTT. The chain recombines TRBV9 with TRBJ2-2, with 7 bases lining up with TRBD2. The V gene end was trimmed by 7 bases and the J gene end by 4 bases; junction bases not matched to a gene: 10. The CDR3 loop spans 15 amino acids. Germline CDR1 SGDLS, CDR2 YYNGEE.

The count of this clone is one. The chain has TRBV5-1 and TRBJ1-4; TRBD1 is a possible D gene (5 bases). V lost 1 base and J 3 bases, leaving 7 bases between the germline ends. CDR1 and CDR2 (germline): SGHRS, YFSETQ. CDR3 length: 14 amino acids. CDR3 amino acids: CASSLTGPNEKLFF. CDR3 sequence (DNA): TGCGCCAGCAGCTTGACAGGTCCTAATGAAAAACTGTTTTTT. Complete variable domain (other parts from reference TRBV5-1 and TRBJ1-4): KAGVTQTPRYLIKTRGQQVTLSCSPISGHRSVSWYQQTPGQGLQFLFEYFSETQRNKGNFPGRFSGRQFSNSRSEMNVSTLELGDSALYLCASSLTGPNEKLFFGSGTQLSVL.

The chain employs TRBV2 and TRBJ1-1; 9 nucleotides match TRBD1. The CDR3 spans 14 residues. Germline trimming cut 5 bases from V and 7 bases from J; bases unmatched to any gene: 8. Germline V gives CDR1 SNHLY, CDR2 FYNNEI. The CDR3 region has the DNA TGTGCCAGCAGTAGGACAGGGGTAAATAGTGAAGCTTTCTTT. It translates to CASSRTGVNSEAFF.

V usage is TRBV27 and J usage is TRBJ1-5; D may be TRBD1 (6 bases). Germline V gene sequence: CDR1 MNHEY, CDR2 SMNVEV (reference sequence). The CDR3 runs 15 residues. Trimming removed 6 bases from V and 0 bases from J, with 12 bases in between. The DNA for the CDR3 is TGTGCCAGCAGCCGTGCAGGGGCTAGCAATCAGCCCCAGCATTTT. This sequence encodes CASSRAGASNQPQHF.

V and J are TRBV29-1 and TRBJ1-1, with D possibly matching TRBD1 (5 bases). The V end lost 4 bases, the J end lost 3 bases, and 9 bases lay between the germline ends. The CDR3 extends over 12 amino acids. Germline assignment: CDR1 SQVTM and CDR2 ANQGSEA. This CDR3 is CSVAGGDTEAFF. DNA of the CDR3: TGCAGCGTTGCGGGGGGAGACACTGAAGCTTTCTTT.

This clone was counted a single time. The rearrangement joins TRBV19 to TRBJ1-1, with 8 nucleotides matching TRBD1. The CDR3 runs 14 residues. V trimming: 4 bases; J trimming: 5 bases; junction bases outside the gene matches: 6. From germline, CDR1 is LNHDA and CDR2 SQIVND (reference sequence). The CDR3 sequence is CASSKDREGTEAFF. The CDR3 DNA reads TGTGCCAGTAGTAAGGACAGGGAGGGTACTGAAGCTTTCTTT.

The rearrangement joins TRBV7-3 to TRBJ2-5, with D possibly being TRBD1 (6 bases). CDR3 length: 16 amino acids. Trimming removed 4 bases from V and 4 bases from J, with 19 bases in between. The germline V gene encodes CDR1 SGHTA and CDR2 FQGTGA. The CDR3 reads CASSSPGTPVRETQYF. CDR3 DNA sequence: TGTGCCAGCAGCTCCCCCGGGACACCCGTAAGAGAGACCCAGTACTTC.

This sequence joins TRBV6-5 and TRBJ1-1, with a tentative D call TRBD1 (5 bases). The CDR3 spans 15 residues. The V gene's germline CDR1 is MNHEY and CDR2 SVGAGI. V shed 0 bases and J shed 5 bases, with 13 bases lying between them. The CDR3 spells CASSYSFGGGTEAFF. The CDR3, as DNA: TGTGCCAGCAGTTACTCATTCGGGGGTGGGACTGAAGCTTTCTTT.

The V call is TRBV29-1, the J call TRBJ2-3, with D uncertain. Germline CDR1 reads SQVTM; CDR2 reads ANQGSEA. Deletions cut 3 bases from V and 0 bases from J, with 7 bases between. This CDR3 has 13 amino acids. In nucleotides, the CDR3 is TGCAGCGTTGATGTTACTAGCACAGATACGCAGTATTTT. Protein sequence: CSVDVTSTDTQYF.

The chain has TRBV5-6 and TRBJ2-4; 12 nucleotides align to TRBD2. Losses at the gene ends were 5 bases for V and 0 bases for J; bases not matched to a gene: 3. Germline V gene sequence: CDR1 SGHDT, CDR2 YYEEEE. This CDR3 has 16 residues. CDR3 nucleotide sequence: TGTGCCAGCAGTGGACTAGCGGGGCTAGCCAAAAACATTCAGTACTTC. This sequence encodes CASSGLAGLAKNIQYF.

V usage is TRBV2 and J usage is TRBJ1-4; 12 bases are a match to TRBD1. This CDR3 has 20 amino acids. The V and J ends lost 7 bases and 2 bases, in that order; junction bases with no gene match: 17. Germline-derived CDR1 and CDR2 are SNHLY and FYNNEI. CDR3 loop: CASTRNPGTGGEGTNEKLFF. CDR3 sequence (DNA): TGTGCCAGCACCAGAAACCCCGGGACAGGGGGCGAAGGGACTAATGAAAAACTGTTTTTT.

This chain links TRBV5-1 with TRBJ2-7; 10 bases match TRBD2. After removal of 0 bases from V and 3 bases from J, the junction contained 3 bases not matched to a gene. Per the germline V gene, CDR1 is SGHRS and CDR2 is YFSETQ. The CDR3 totals 15 residues. CDR3 residues: CASSLGASGGYEQYF. The CDR3 nucleotides are TGCGCCAGCAGCTTGGGGGCTAGCGGGGGCTACGAGCAGTACTTC. Full variable domain (outside the CDR3, taken from reference TRBV5-1 and TRBJ2-7): KAGVTQTPRYLIKTRGQQVTLSCSPISGHRSVSWYQQTPGQGLQFLFEYFSETQRNKGNFPGRFSGRQFSNSRSEMNVSTLELGDSALYLCASSLGASGGYEQYFGPGTRLTVT.

This chain uses TRBV9 with TRBJ1-2; 9 bases fit TRBD1. Trimming took 2 bases from V and 7 from J; bases not matched to a gene: 12. This CDR3 is 16 amino acids long. Germline CDR1 SGDLS, CDR2 YYNGEE. CDR3 region: CASSVLPDRGVRGYTF. The DNA of the CDR3 is TGTGCCAGCAGCGTTCTCCCGGACAGGGGCGTTCGTGGCTACACCTTC.

The chain combines TRBV6-6 with TRBJ2-5; D uncertain. The germline gives CDR1 MNHNY, CDR2 SVGAGI (reference sequence). The CDR3 runs 13 residues. Trimming left V 3 bases short and J 1 base short, with 6 bases between. The CDR3 sequence is CASSYYSQETQYF. Written as DNA, the CDR3 is TGTGCCAGCAGTTATTACTCCCAAGAGACCCAGTACTTC.

V and J are TRBV2 and TRBJ1-4; 8 positions match TRBD1. J gave up 8 bases and V 8 bases, and 7 bases lay outside the gene matches. Germline lookup yields CDR1 SNHLY and CDR2 FYNNEI. The CDR3 runs to 13 residues. The CDR3 DNA follows: TGTGCCAGCGAGACAGGGGTTCGCGAAAAACTGTTTTTT. It specifies CASETGVREKLFF.

V and J are TRBV7-7 and TRBJ2-5; no firm D call. Deletions cut 2 bases from V and 1 base from J, with 8 bases between. This CDR3 has 14 amino acids. In germline, CDR1 is SSHAT, CDR2 FNYEAQ (reference sequence). CDR3 protein: CASSLRLGQETQYF. DNA for the CDR3: TGTGCCAGCAGCTTACGACTGGGCCAAGAGACCCAGTACTTC. The entire variable domain, with the rest obtained from reference TRBV7-7 and TRBJ2-5, is as follows: GAGVSQSPRYKVTKRGQDVTLRCDPISSHATLYWYQQALGQGPEFLTYFNYEAQPDKSGLPSDRFSAERPEGSISTLTIQRTEQRDSAMYRCASSLRLGQETQYFGPGTRLLVL.

The table lists this clone with a count of one. This chain uses TRBV19 with TRBJ2-1; 8 bases align to TRBD2. The CDR3 consists of 13 residues. In germline, CDR1 is LNHDA, CDR2 SQIVND (reference sequence). Germline trimming cut 6 bases from V and 10 bases from J; bases unmatched to any gene: 8. The CDR3 DNA reads as TGTGCCAGTAGATCGGGACTAGTATTCGAGCAGTTCTTC. Protein: CASRSGLVFEQFF.

The J gene is TRBJ2-7, the V gene TRBV19; TRBD2 agrees at 14 bases. Germline V gene sequence: CDR1 LNHDA, CDR2 SQIVND (reference sequence). The CDR3 is 15 residues long. After removal of 5 bases from V and 7 bases from J, the junction contained 7 bases not matched to a gene. CDR3 sequence: CASSSFGLAGGEQYF. The CDR3 region has the DNA TGTGCCAGTAGTTCCTTCGGACTAGCGGGGGGTGAGCAGTACTTC.

This chain connects TRBV18 to TRBJ2-1; 12 bases are shared with TRBD2. The V gene end was trimmed by 6 bases and the J gene end by 8 bases; junction bases not matched to a gene: 5. The germline CDR1 and CDR2 sequences are KGHSH and LQKENI. The CDR3 is 14 amino acids. In DNA, the CDR3 is TGTGCCAGCTCCCTTGGGACTAGCGGGCATGAGCAGTTCTTC. Its translation is CASSLGTSGHEQFF.

J is TRBJ2-7 and V is TRBV25-1; 10 bases map to TRBD2. Per the germline V gene, CDR1 is MGHDK and CDR2 is SYGVNS. CDR3 length equals 13 residues. Trimming at V came to 7 bases and at J to 6 bases, leaving 6 bases not matched to a gene. The CDR3 region has the DNA TGTGCCAGCAACCCAGCGGGAGGGCGCGAGCAGTACTTC. Translation: CASNPAGGREQYF.

The rearrangement joins TRBV7-8 to TRBJ2-1, with 11 bases aligning to TRBD2. The trim removed 2 bases at V and 4 bases at J, leaving 7 bases unmatched. The CDR3 extends over 17 amino acids. Germline CDR1 SGHVS, CDR2 FQNEAQ. CDR3 nucleotides: TGTGCCAGCAGCTTACCCCTAAGACTAGCGGGGTACAATGAGCAGTTCTTC. This translates into CASSLPLRLAGYNEQFF.

This rearrangement joins TRBV7-9 to TRBJ2-5, with 11 bases identical to TRBD2. With 1 base clipped from V and 1 base from J, the junction kept 2 bases outside the gene matches. From germline, CDR1 is SEHNR and CDR2 FQNEAQ (reference sequence). This CDR3 is built from 16 residues. The CDR3 here is CASSLVLAGGQETQYF. The DNA for the CDR3 is TGTGCCAGCAGCTTAGTCCTAGCGGGGGGCCAAGAGACCCAGTACTTC.

The chain couples TRBV5-1 to TRBJ2-3, with unresolved D. Trimming cost V 0 bases and J 4 bases, with 3 bases left between them. Germline CDR1 is SGHRS and CDR2 is YFSETQ. The CDR3 has 12 residues. CDR3 DNA: TGCGCCAGCAGCTTGGCCTCAGATACGCAGTATTTT. It yields the protein CASSLASDTQYF.

V usage is TRBV27 and J usage is TRBJ1-2; no definite D call. The V gene lost 2 bases and the J gene lost 5 bases, with 9 bases spanning the gap. The germline V gene encodes CDR1 MNHEY and CDR2 SMNVEV (reference sequence). The CDR3 contains 13 residues. The CDR3 DNA reads as TGTGCCAGCAGTTTAGCAGGAAGGTATGGCTACACCTTC. It is translated as CASSLAGRYGYTF.